This T cell receptor (beta chain) was identified during a study of T cell responses to AZD1222 COVID-19 vaccine. This CDR3 spans 15 amino acids. V was trimmed by 4 bases and J by 1 base, leaving 13 bases between them. Germline CDR1 LNHDA, CDR2 SQIVND (reference sequence). Whole-study findings and limits: The sample set comprised mostly white British donors with more females, and clonal diversity was possibly underestimated. Repertoires were obtained only post-peak T cell response. Unmutated regions of variants are reportedly targeted by nearly half of spike-specific TCRs.

Profiling relied on immunoSEQ multiplex PCR, and the TCRdb table lists in-frame clones only, not all of them. The table shows 150,000 to 200,000 clones, with about 91% occurring only once. Comments on this clone: Antigen specificity is unknown.

The TCR sequence derives from an adult in good health. The sample in question was peripheral blood, obtained on day 0 of MenACWY control vaccination. This rearrangement joins TRBV19 to TRBJ1-1; D is possibly TRBD1 (5 bases). CDR3 residues: CASSTPGRGNTEAFF. CDR3 in DNA: TGTGCCAGTAGTACTCCCGGAAGGGGGAACACTGAAGCTTTCTTT.